This T cell receptor beta chain was captured by sequencing in a study of T cells after yellow fever vaccination. Study-level points and caveats: Contamination of FACS-sorted repertoires by abundant clonotypes from the bulk population could occur. Boosting was followed by the reappearance of most primary-vaccination clones (under 97% CD4, about 88% CD8).

TCRdb itself ran the 5' RACE reads through MiXCR, one entry per CDR3 protein. This table holds 350,000 or so distinct CDR3 sequences, around 8.1% found once. With 6 bases removed from V and 0 bases from J, the gap between germline ends came to 17 bases. Germline CDR1 and CDR2: SEHNR and FQNEAQ (reference sequence). This CDR3 spans 16 amino acids. Regarding this clonotype: Antigen specificity is unknown.

This TCR was sampled from a man between 18 and 29 years old who received the YFV17D yellow fever vaccine. The specimen comprised PBMCs, sampled more than 40 days after the first yellow fever vaccination. The rearrangement links TRBV7-9 to TRBJ1-1; D is undetermined. This CDR3 is CASSKGVPAMNTEAFF. CDR3 bases: TGTGCCAGCAGTAAAGGAGTTCCGGCAATGAACACTGAAGCTTTCTTT.